This TCR beta chain was sequenced during a study of blood T cell repertoires in COVID-19. Overall study context: COVID-19 samples from acute and convalescent phases originated in the United States, Italy and Spain.

The CDR3 loop spans 16 amino acids. V gave up 3 bases and J gave up 0 bases, with 9 bases separating them. Germline CDR1 and CDR2: ENHRY and SYGVKD. Data came from immunoSEQ multiplex PCR; TCRdb stores just in-frame clones and leaves some out. The sample has roughly 79,000 clones, 65% to 85% seen once. Sequences were obtained from peripheral blood. The sequence derives from a man between 60 and 75 years old with active or convalescent COVID-19. The chain employs TRBV10-3 and TRBJ2-6, with a weak D call TRBD1 (5 bases). CDR3 in DNA: TGTGCCATCAGTGACCTGACAGTCTCTGGGGCCAACGTCCTGACTTTC. Amino acid sequence: CAISDLTVSGANVLTF.